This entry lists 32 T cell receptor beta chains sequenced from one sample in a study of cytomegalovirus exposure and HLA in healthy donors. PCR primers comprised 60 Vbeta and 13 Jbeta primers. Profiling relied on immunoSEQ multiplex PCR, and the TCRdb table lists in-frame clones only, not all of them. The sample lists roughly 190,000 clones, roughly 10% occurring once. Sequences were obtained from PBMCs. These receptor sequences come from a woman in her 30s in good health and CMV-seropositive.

DNA for the CDR3: TGCGCCAGCAGCCTGGAGTCTTTGAGCGGGATCTACAATGAGCAGTTCTTC. Amino acid sequence: CASSLESLSGIYNEQFF. The genes are TRBV5-1 and TRBJ2-1; 7 nucleotides agree with TRBD2. The CDR3 sequence is 17 residues long. Germline trimming cut 4 bases from V and 3 bases from J; bases unmatched to any gene: 13. The germline CDR1 and CDR2 sequences are SGHRS and YFSETQ.

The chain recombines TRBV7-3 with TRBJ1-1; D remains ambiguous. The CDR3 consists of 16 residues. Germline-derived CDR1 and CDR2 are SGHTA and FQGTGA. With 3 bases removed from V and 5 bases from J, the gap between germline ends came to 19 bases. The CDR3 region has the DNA TGTGCCAGCAGCTTTAAGGGAGGGCTATCGGGAACTGAAGCTTTCTTT. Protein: CASSFKGGLSGTEAFF. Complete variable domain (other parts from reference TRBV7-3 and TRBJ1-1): GAGVSQTPSNKVTEKGKYVELRCDPISGHTALYWYRQSLGQGPEFLIYFQGTGAADDSGLPNDRFFAVRPEGSVSTLKIQRTERGDSAVYLCASSFKGGLSGTEAFFGQGTRLTVV.

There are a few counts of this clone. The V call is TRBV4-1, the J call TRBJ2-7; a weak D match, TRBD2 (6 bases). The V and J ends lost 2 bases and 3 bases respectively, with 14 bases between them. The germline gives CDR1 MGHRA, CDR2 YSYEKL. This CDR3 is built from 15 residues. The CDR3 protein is CASSQLLTGDYEQYF. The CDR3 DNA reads TGCGCCAGCAGCCAACTTCTTACGGGAGACTACGAGCAGTACTTC.

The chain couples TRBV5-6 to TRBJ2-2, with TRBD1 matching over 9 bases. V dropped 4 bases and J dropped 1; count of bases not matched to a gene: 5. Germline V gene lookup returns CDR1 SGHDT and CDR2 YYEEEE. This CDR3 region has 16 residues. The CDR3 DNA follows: TGTGCCAGCAGCCTATGGACAGGGGTGAACACCGGGGAGCTGTTTTTT. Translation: CASSLWTGVNTGELFF.

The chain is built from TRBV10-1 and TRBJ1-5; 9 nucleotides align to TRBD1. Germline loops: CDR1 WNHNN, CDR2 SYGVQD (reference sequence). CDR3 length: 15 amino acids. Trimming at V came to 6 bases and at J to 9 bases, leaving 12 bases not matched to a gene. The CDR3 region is CASRTTGGPRWPQHF. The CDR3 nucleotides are TGCGCCAGCAGAACGACAGGGGGACCAAGATGGCCCCAGCATTTT.

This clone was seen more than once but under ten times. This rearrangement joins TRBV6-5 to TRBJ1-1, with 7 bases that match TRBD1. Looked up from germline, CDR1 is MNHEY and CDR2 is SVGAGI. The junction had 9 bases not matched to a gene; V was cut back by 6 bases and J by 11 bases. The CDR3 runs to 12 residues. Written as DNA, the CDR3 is TGTGCCAGCAGCCCCGACAGGGTGAGGGCTTTCTTT. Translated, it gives CASSPDRVRAFF.

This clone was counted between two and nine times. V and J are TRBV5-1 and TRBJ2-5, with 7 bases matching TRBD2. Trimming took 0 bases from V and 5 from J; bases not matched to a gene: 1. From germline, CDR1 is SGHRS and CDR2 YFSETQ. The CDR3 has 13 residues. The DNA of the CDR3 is TGCGCCAGCAGCTTGGAGGGAGGGGAGACCCAGTACTTC. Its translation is CASSLEGGETQYF. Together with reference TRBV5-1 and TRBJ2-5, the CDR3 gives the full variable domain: KAGVTQTPRYLIKTRGQQVTLSCSPISGHRSVSWYQQTPGQGLQFLFEYFSETQRNKGNFPGRFSGRQFSNSRSEMNVSTLELGDSALYLCASSLEGGETQYFGPGTRLLVL.

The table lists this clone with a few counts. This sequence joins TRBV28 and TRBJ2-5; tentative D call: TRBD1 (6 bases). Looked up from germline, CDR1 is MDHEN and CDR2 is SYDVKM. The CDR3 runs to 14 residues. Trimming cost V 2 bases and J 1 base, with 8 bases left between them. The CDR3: CASSLGQPQETQYF. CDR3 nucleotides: TGTGCCAGCAGTTTAGGACAGCCCCAAGAGACCCAGTACTTC.

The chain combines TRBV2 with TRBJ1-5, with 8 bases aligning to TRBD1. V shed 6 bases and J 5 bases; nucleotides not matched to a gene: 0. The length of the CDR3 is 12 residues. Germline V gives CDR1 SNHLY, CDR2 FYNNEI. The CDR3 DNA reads TGTGCCAGCAGGGACAGGGATCAGCCCCAGCATTTT. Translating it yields CASRDRDQPQHF.

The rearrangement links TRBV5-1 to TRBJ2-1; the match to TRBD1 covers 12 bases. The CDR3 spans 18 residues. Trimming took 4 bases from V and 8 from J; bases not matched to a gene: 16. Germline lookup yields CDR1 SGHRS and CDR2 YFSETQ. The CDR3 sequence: CASSPGNSGQGATDEQFF. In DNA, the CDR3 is TGCGCCAGCAGCCCTGGCAATTCGGGACAGGGGGCGACGGATGAGCAGTTCTTC. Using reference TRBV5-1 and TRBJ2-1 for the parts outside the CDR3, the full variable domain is KAGVTQTPRYLIKTRGQQVTLSCSPISGHRSVSWYQQTPGQGLQFLFEYFSETQRNKGNFPGRFSGRQFSNSRSEMNVSTLELGDSALYLCASSPGNSGQGATDEQFFGPGTRLTVL.

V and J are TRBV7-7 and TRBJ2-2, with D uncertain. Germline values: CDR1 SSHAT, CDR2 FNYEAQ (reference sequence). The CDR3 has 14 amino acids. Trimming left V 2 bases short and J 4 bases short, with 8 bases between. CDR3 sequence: CASSLSQSTGELFF. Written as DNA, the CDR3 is TGTGCCAGCAGCTTATCACAGAGCACCGGGGAGCTGTTTTTT.

The DNA of the CDR3 is TGCGCCAGCAGCCCAAGGGATGGACAGGGGCCGGCCATGAACACTGAAGCTTTCTTT. Amino acid sequence: CASSPRDGQGPAMNTEAFF. The J gene is TRBJ1-1, the V gene TRBV4-1, with 9 bases aligning to TRBD1. CDR1 MGHRA and CDR2 YSYEKL come from the germline V gene. With 4 bases clipped from V and 0 bases from J, the junction kept 15 bases outside the gene matches. The length of the CDR3 is 19 residues.

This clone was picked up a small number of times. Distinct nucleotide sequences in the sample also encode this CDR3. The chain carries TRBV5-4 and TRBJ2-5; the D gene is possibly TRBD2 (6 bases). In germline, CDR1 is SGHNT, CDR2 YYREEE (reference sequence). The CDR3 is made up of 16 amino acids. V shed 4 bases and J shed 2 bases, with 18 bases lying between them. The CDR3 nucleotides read TGTGCCAGCAGCGCGGGACGTCTGGGCCTACAAGAGACCCAGTACTTC. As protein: CASSAGRLGLQETQYF.

The CDR3 sequence: CASSHGTSGSRNNEQFF. The CDR3 nucleotides are TGTGCCAGCAGCCACGGGACTAGCGGGAGTCGGAACAATGAGCAGTTCTTC. This sequence joins TRBV11-2 and TRBJ2-1, with 14 bases aligning to TRBD2. Trimming took 5 bases from V and 5 from J; bases not matched to a gene: 8. CDR1 is SGHAT and CDR2 is FQNNGV in the germline V gene. The CDR3 extends over 17 amino acids. Variable domain in full (rest from reference TRBV11-2 and TRBJ2-1): EAGVAQSPRYKIIEKRQSVAFWCNPISGHATLYWYQQILGQGPKLLIQFQNNGVVDDSQLPKDRFSAERLKGVDSTLKIQPAKLEDSAVYLCASSHGTSGSRNNEQFFGPGTRLTVL.

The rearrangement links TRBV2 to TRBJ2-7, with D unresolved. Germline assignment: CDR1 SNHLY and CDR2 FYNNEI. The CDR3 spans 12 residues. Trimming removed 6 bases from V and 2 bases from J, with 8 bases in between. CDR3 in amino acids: CASSPETYEQYF. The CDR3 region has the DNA TGTGCCAGCAGCCCAGAAACCTACGAGCAGTACTTC.

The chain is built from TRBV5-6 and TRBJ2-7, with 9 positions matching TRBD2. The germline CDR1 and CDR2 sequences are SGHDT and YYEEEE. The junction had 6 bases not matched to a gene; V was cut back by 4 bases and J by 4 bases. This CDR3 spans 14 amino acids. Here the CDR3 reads CASSVAGELYEQYF. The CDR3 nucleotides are TGTGCCAGCAGCGTAGCGGGAGAATTGTACGAGCAGTACTTC.

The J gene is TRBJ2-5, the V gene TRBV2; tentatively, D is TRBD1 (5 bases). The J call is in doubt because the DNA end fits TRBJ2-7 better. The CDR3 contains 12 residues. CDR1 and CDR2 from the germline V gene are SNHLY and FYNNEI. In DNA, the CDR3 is TGTGCCGTCCCGACCAACAGGCACGAGCAGTACTTC. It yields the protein CAVPTNRHEQYF.

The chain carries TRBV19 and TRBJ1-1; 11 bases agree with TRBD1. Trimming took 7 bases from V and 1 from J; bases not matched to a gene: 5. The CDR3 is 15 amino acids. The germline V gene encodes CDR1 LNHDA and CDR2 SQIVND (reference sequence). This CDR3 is CASILGTGGNTEAFF. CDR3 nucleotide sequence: TGTGCCAGTATCCTAGGGACAGGGGGGAACACTGAAGCTTTCTTT.

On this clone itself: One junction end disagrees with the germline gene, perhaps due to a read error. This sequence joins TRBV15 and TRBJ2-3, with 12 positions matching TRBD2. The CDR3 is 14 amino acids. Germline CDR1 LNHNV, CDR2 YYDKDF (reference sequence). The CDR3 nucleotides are TGTGCCACCAGCGCGAATCTAGCGGGAGGGCCTAAGGATTTT. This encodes CATSANLAGGPKDF.

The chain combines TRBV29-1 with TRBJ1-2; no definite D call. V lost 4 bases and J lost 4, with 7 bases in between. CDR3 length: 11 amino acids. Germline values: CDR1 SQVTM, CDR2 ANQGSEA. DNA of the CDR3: TGCAGCGTTGCGGGTATCTATGGCTACACCTTC. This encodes CSVAGIYGYTF. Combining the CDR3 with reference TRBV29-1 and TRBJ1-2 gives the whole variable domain SAVISQKPSRDICQRGTSLTIQCQVDSQVTMMFWYRQQPGQSLTLIATANQGSEATYESGFVIDKFPISRPNLTFSTLTVSNMSPEDSSIYLCSVAGIYGYTFGSGTRLTVV.

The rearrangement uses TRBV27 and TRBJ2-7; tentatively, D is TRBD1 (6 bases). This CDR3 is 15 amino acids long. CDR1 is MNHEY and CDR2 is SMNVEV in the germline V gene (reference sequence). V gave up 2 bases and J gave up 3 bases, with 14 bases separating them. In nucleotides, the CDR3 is TGTGCCAGCAGTTTAGGGACACCTCCGGGCTACGAGCAGTACTTC. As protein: CASSLGTPPGYEQYF.

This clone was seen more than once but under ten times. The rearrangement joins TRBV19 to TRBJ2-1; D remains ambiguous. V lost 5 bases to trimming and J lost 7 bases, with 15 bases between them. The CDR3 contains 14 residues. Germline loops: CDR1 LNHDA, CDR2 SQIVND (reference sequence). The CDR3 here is CASSRSGPNNEQFF. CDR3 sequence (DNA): TGTGCCAGTAGTCGTAGTGGGCCCAATAATGAGCAGTTCTTC.

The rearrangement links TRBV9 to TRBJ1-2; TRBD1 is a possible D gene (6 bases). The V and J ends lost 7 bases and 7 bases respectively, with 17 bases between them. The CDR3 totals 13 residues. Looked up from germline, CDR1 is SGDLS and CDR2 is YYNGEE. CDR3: CASVEPQGAGYTF. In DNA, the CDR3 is TGTGCCAGCGTCGAGCCACAGGGAGCTGGCTACACCTTC.

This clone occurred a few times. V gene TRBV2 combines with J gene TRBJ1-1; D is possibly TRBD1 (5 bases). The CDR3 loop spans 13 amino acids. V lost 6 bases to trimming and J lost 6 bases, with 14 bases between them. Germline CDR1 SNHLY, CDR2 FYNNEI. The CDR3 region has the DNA TGTGCCAGCAGCCTGGAAAGGGGCGCTGAAGCTTTCTTT. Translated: CASSLERGAEAFF.

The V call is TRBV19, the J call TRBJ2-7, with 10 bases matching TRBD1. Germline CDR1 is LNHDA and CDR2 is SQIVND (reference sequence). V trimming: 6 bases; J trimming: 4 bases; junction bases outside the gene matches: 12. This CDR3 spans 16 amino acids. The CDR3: CASSIQPGQGLYEQYF. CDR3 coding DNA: TGTGCCAGTAGCATACAACCGGGACAGGGGCTGTACGAGCAGTACTTC.

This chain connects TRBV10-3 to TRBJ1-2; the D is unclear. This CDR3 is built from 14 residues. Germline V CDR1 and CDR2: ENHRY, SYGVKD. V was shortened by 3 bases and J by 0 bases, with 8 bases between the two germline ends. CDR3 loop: CAISDTTTNYGYTF. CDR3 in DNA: TGTGCCATCAGTGATACCACTACTAACTATGGCTACACCTTC.

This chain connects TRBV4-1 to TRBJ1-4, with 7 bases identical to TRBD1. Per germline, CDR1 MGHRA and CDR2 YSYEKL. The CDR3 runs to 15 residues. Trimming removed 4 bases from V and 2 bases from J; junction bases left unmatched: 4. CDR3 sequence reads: CASSRDSGTNEKLFF. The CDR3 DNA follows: TGCGCCAGCAGCCGGGACAGCGGGACTAATGAAAAACTGTTTTTT.

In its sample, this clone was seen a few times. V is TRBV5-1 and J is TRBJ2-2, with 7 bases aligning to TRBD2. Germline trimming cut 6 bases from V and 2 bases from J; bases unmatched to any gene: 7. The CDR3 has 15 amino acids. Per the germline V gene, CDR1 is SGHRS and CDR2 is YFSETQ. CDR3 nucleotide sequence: TGCGCCAGCATGCAGGCTAGCGGAAACACCGGGGAGCTGTTTTTT. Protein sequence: CASMQASGNTGELFF.

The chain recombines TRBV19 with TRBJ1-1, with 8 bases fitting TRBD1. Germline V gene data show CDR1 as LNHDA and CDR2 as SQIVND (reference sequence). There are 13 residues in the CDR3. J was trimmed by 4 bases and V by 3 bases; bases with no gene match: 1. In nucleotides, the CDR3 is TGTGCCAGTAGTATCAGGGGGCCCACTGAAGCTTTCTTT. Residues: CASSIRGPTEAFF. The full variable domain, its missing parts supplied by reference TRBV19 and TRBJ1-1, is DGGITQSPKYLFRKEGQNVTLSCEQNLNHDAMYWYRQDPGQGLRLIYYSQIVNDFQKGDIAEGYSVSREKKESFPLTVTSAQKNPTAFYLCASSIRGPTEAFFGQGTRLTVV.

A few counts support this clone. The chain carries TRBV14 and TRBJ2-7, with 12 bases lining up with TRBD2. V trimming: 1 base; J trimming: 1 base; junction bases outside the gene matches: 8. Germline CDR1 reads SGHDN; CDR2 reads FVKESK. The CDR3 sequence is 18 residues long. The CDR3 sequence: CASSQGLAGVPPSYEQYF. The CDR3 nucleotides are TGTGCCAGCAGCCAAGGACTAGCGGGAGTTCCCCCTTCCTACGAGCAGTACTTC. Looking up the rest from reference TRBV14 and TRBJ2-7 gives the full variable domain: EAGVTQFPSHSVIEKGQTVTLRCDPISGHDNLYWYRRVMGKEIKFLLHFVKESKQDESGMPNNRFLAERTGGTYSTLKVQPAELEDSGVYFCASSQGLAGVPPSYEQYFGPGTRLTVT.

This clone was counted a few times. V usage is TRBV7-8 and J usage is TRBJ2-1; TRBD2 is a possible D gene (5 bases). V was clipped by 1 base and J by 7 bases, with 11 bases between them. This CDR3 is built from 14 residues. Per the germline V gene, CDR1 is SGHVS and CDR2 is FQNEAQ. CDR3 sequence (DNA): TGTGCCAGCAGCTTAGTCTTACGGGGAAATGAGCAGTTCTTC. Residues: CASSLVLRGNEQFF.

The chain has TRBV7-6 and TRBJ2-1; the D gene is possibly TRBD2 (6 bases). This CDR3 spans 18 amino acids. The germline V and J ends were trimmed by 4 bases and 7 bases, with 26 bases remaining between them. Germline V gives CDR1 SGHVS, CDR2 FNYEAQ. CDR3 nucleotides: TGTGCCAGCAGCTCCTACCGAAAGGCGGGGAGGAGTGGGAATGAGCAGTTCTTC. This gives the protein CASSSYRKAGRSGNEQFF.